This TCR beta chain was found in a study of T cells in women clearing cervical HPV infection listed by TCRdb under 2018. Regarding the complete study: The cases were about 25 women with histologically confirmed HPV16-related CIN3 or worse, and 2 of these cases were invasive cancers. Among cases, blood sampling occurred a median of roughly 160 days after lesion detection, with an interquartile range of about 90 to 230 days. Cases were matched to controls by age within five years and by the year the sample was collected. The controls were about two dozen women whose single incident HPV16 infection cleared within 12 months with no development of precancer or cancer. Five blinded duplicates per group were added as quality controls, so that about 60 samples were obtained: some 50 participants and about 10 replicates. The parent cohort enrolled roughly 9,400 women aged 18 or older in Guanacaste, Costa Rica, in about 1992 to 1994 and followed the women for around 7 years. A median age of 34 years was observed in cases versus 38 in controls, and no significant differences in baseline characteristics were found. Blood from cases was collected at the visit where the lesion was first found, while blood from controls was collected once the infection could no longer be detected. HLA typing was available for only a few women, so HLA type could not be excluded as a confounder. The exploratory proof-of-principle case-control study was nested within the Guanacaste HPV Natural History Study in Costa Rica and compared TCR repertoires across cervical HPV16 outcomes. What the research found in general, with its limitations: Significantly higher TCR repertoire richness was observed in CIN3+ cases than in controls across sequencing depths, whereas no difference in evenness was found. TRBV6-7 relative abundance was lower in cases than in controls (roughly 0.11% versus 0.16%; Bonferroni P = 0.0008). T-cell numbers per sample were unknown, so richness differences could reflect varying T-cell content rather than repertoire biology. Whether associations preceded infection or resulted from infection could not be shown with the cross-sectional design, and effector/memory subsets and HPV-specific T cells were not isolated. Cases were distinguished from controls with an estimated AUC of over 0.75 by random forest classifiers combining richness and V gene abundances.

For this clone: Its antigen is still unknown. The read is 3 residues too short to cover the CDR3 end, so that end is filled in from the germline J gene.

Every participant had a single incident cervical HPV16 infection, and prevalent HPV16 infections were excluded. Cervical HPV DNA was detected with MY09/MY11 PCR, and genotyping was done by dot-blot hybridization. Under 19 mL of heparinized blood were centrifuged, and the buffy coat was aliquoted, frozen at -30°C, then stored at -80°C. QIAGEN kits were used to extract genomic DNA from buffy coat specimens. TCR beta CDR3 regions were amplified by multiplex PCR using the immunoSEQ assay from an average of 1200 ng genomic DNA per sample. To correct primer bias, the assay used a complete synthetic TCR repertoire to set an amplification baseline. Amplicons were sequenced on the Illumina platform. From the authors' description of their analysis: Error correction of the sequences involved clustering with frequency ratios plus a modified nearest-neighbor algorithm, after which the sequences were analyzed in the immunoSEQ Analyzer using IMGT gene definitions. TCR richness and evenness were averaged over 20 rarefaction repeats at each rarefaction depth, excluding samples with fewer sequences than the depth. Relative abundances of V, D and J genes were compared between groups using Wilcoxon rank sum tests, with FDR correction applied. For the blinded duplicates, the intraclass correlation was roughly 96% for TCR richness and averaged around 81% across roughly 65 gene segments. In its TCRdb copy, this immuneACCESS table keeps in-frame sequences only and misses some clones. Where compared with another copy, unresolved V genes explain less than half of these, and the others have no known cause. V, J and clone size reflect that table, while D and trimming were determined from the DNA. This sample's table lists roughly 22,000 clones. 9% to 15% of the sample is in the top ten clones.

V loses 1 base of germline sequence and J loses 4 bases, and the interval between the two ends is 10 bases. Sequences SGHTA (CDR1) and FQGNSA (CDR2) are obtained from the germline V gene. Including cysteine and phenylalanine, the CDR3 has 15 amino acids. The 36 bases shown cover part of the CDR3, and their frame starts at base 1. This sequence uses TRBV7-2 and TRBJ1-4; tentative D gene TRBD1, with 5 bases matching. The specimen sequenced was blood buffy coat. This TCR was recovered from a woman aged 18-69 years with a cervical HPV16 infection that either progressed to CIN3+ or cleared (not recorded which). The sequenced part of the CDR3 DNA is TGTGCCAGCAGCTTAGTAGGGGTCCGTAATGAAAAA. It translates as CASSLVGVRNEK. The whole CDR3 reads CASSLVGVRNEKLFF.